This record covers a single T cell receptor (beta chain). Its specificity is unknown. The sample belongs to a study of siplizumab effects on memory and regulatory T cells. Study-wide points: Naive T cells were seemingly more diverse than memory cells, and major contributions to the alloresponse seemed to be made by them.

Per germline, CDR1 SGDLS and CDR2 YYNGEE. The length of the CDR3 is 19 residues. Trimming pared 4 bases from V and 0 bases from J, leaving 20 bases between. Per sample, about 100,000 TCR templates were assayed. TCRdb's table, derived via immunoSEQ multiplex PCR, lists solely in-frame clones and lacks some. There are 90,000 to 120,000 clones in the sample; 92% occur only once, and around 0.68% lies in the top ten. Source material: Tregs sorted from blood. This sequence was found in a human donor in good health. V gene TRBV9 combines with J gene TRBJ2-6, with D possibly being TRBD2 (6 bases). CDR3: CASSPGLLVMGSGANVLTF. The CDR3 nucleotides read TGTGCCAGCAGCCCGGGACTCTTAGTAATGGGCTCTGGGGCCAACGTCCTGACTTTC. The variable domain in full, with the rest retrieved from reference TRBV9 and TRBJ2-6, is DSGVTQTPKHLITATGQRVTLRCSPRSGDLSVYWYQQSLDQGLQFLIQYYNGEERAKGNILERFSAQQFPDLHSELNLSSLELGDSALYFCASSPGLLVMGSGANVLTFGAGSRLTVL.